This T cell receptor beta chain comes out of a study of blood T cells in healthy people across ages. Trimming left V 6 bases short and J 2 bases short, with 13 bases between. This CDR3 has 13 residues. Germline loops: CDR1 SQVTM, CDR2 ANQGSEA. Using a J-beta primer mix together with a sample-barcoded 5' primer, a second PCR was run for roughly 6 to 11 cycles. One entry per CDR3 protein, called by TCRdb with MiXCR from the 5' RACE reads. The table records approximately 800,000 distinct CDR3 sequences, about 53% of them present only once. The sample was blood. The sequence was obtained from a man aged 80 or over in good health. The chain joins TRBV29-1 to TRBJ1-2, with D perhaps TRBD1 (6 bases). The CDR3 here is CSVPDSRNYGYTF. The CDR3 bases are TGCAGCGTCCCGGACAGTCGGAACTATGGCTACACCTTC.